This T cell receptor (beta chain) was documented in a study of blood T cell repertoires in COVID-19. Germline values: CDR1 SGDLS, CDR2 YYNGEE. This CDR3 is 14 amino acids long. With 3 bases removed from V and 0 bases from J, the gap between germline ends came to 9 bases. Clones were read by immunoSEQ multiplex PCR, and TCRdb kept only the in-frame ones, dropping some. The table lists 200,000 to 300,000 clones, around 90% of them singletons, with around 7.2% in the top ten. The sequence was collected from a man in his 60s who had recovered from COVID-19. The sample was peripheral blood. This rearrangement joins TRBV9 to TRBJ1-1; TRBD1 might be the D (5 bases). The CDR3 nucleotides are TGTGCCAGCAGCGGGACAACCTTGAACACTGAAGCTTTCTTT. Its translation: CASSGTTLNTEAFF.